This T cell receptor beta chain stems from a study of response to subunit inactivated influenza vaccine. Findings and limits, study-wide: Each seasonal influenza vaccination, the authors suggested, recruits few new T cells.

TCRdb independently ran MiXCR on the RT-PCR reads; one entry per CDR3 protein. The sample records over 650,000 distinct CDR3 sequences, about 18% being singletons. A note on this clonotype: The antigen remains undetermined.

Trimming took off 5 bases at V and 4 bases at J, with 14 bases between the two ends. The CDR3 spans 14 residues. Germline V lookup: CDR1 SNHLY, CDR2 FYNNEI. The clonotype originates from a man aged 45-65 years who received an inactivated influenza vaccine. The chain is built from TRBV2 and TRBJ1-1; D is possibly TRBD1 (6 bases). The specimen comprised PBMCs from blood, sampled about 5 days after vaccination. The CDR3 DNA reads TGTGCCAGCAGTAAACAGGGTGGCGGCACTGAAGCTTTCTTT. Encoded protein: CASSKQGGGTEAFF.